This T cell receptor (beta chain) emerged from a study of somatic mutations in cytotoxic T cells in rheumatoid arthritis. On the study more broadly: Patient blood was drawn as 30 ml EDTA; the draw came right after diagnosis and before any treatment.

The sample holds a few counts of this clone. Germline-derived CDR1 and CDR2 are MNHEY and SVGAGI. The trim removed 4 bases at V and 7 bases at J, leaving 11 bases unmatched. This CDR3 comprises 15 residues. Here immunoSEQ multiplex PCR was the method, and the copy in TCRdb shows in-frame clones only, minus some. The sample includes 4,400 or so clones, about 88% of them seen just once. The receptor's source is a woman aged 45-65 years with rheumatoid arthritis. The rearrangement joins TRBV6-5 to TRBJ1-1; 8 bases map to TRBD1. Sequenced: CD8+ T cells sorted from blood. CDR3 amino acids: CASSLTDRGFLEAFF. The DNA for the CDR3 is TGTGCCAGCAGTTTAACCGACAGGGGATTCCTTGAAGCTTTCTTT.